These 8 T cell receptor beta chains came from one sample sequenced in a study of T-cell reconstitution after alpha-beta-depleted transplantation in children. Using unique molecular identifiers, the investigators prepared the TCRbeta library. TCRdb re-derived calls from the PCR reads in MiXCR, one entry per CDR3 protein. The sample holds under 5,000 distinct CDR3 sequences; 7.3% are singletons and the top ten take about 2%. Sequencing was performed on PBMCs, mostly from graft donor cells, taken 60 days after TCRalphabeta/CD19-depleted stem cell transplant. These receptors were collected from a boy under two years old who had a stem cell transplant for SCID, so the T cells may come from the graft donor.

This clonotype was observed at least ten times. This rearrangement joins TRBV20-1 to TRBJ2-4; D is ambiguous. The CDR3 loop spans 15 amino acids. The ends were cut back, 1 base at V and 5 bases at J, with 15 bases in the middle. Germline V gives CDR1 DFQATT, CDR2 SNEGSKA (reference sequence). The CDR3 bases are TGCAGTGCTAGAGCCTGGGGATCCAGCCAAAACATTCAGTACTTC. Translation: CSARAWGSSQNIQYF.

This clonotype was picked up many times. V and J are TRBV18 and TRBJ2-1; 8 nucleotides agree with TRBD2. Germline loops: CDR1 KGHSH, CDR2 LQKENI. CDR3 size: 15 residues. Trimming at V came to 11 bases and at J to 5 bases, leaving 14 bases not matched to a gene. For the CDR3, the DNA is TGTGCCGCCCCAGTGGCGGGGGGTTTTAACAATGAGCAGTTCTTC. Its translation: CAAPVAGGFNNEQFF.

By sample fraction, this clonotype is medium-sized. The rearrangement links TRBV21-1 to TRBJ2-1. TRBV21-1 constitutes a pseudogene. There are 13 residues in the CDR3. The CDR3 loop reads CASSKGAYNEQFF. CDR3 in DNA: TGTGCCAGCAGCAAAGGGGCCTACAATGAGCAGTTCTTC.

This clonotype was detected ten times or more. This rearrangement joins TRBV9 to TRBJ2-6, with D unresolved. This CDR3 has 16 residues. The V gene's germline CDR1 is SGDLS and CDR2 YYNGEE. Trimming shortened V by 0 bases and J by 6 bases, and 13 bases separated the two germline ends. CDR3 nucleotides: TGTGCCAGCAGCGTAGAATTGAGGCCGGTGGCCAACGTCCTGACTTTC. Translated: CASSVELRPVANVLTF.

The chain carries TRBV5-6 and TRBJ2-3; 8 bases fit TRBD2. The CDR3 is made up of 16 amino acids. The V and J ends lost 8 bases and 2 bases, in that order; junction bases with no gene match: 13. Germline values: CDR1 SGHDT, CDR2 YYEEEE. CDR3 nucleotide sequence: TGTGCCAGGGGCCCCTGGGCGGGGGGTCCCACAGATACGCAGTATTTT. Translation gives CARGPWAGGPTDTQYF.

This clonotype was counted many times. The chain couples TRBV27 to TRBJ1-2, with D possibly TRBD1 on 6 matching bases. V was clipped by 7 bases and J by 3 bases, with 24 bases between them. Germline CDR1 MNHEY, CDR2 SMNVEV (reference sequence). CDR3 length: 17 residues. CDR3 protein: CASTFGAREDRYYGYTF. The CDR3, as DNA: TGTGCCAGCACTTTTGGGGCCCGGGAAGACAGGTACTATGGCTACACCTTC.

In its sample, this clonotype is medium-sized. The chain couples TRBV12-5 to TRBJ2-1; D remains unclear. CDR1 and CDR2 from the germline V gene are LGHNT and FRNRAP. This CDR3 comprises 16 residues. V lost 1 base and J 2 bases, leaving 12 bases between the germline ends. CDR3 loop: CASGLDLESAYNEQFF. CDR3 DNA sequence: TGTGCTAGTGGTTTGGATCTCGAGAGTGCCTACAATGAGCAGTTCTTC.

This clonotype was observed at least ten times. The chain recombines TRBV6-5 with TRBJ1-6; perhaps TRBD1 as D (5 bases). The germline V gene encodes CDR1 MNHEY and CDR2 SVGAGI. V dropped 6 bases and J dropped 3 bases, with 9 bases sitting between them. The CDR3 covers 14 residues. CDR3 protein: CASRTRDYNSPLHF. CDR3 nucleotides: TGTGCCAGCAGAACCAGGGACTATAATTCACCCCTCCACTTT.